This TCR beta chain was captured by sequencing in a study of blood T cells in healthy people across ages. This CDR3 has 15 amino acids. V was clipped by 3 bases and J by 0 bases, with 13 bases between them. Germline CDR1 is DFQATT and CDR2 is SNEGSKA (reference sequence). With each sample, at least 6 micrograms of total RNA were extracted. Alongside a J-beta primer mix, a sample-barcoded 5' primer served in a second PCR lasting 7 to 11 cycles. Every cDNA molecule bore a tag from a template-switch adaptor containing 12 random nucleotides. Each CDR3 protein gets one entry after TCRdb re-called the 5' RACE reads with MiXCR. The table shows roughly 680,000 distinct CDR3 sequences, with around 45% occurring only once. About this clonotype itself: Its antigen remains unknown.

Overall study results and limits: Older individuals had lower TCR beta diversity per million T cells (the decline was roughly linear).

The chain is built from TRBV20-1 and TRBJ2-3, with D perhaps given as TRBD1 or TRBD2 (5 bases each). This receptor was identified in a woman aged 55 to 70 in good health. The source material was blood. The CDR3 is CSASLGTRSTDTQYF. CDR3 sequence (DNA): TGCAGTGCTAGTTTGGGGACGAGGAGCACAGATACGCAGTATTTT.